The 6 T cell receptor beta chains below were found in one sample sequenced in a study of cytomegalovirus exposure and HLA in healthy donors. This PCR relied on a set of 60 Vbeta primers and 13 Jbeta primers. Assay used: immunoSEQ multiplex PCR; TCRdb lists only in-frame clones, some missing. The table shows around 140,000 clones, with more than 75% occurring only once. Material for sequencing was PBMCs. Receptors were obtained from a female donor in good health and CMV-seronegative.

For the CDR3, the DNA is TGTGCCAGCAGCCCAAATAGCTCTGGAAACACCATATATTTT. As protein: CASSPNSSGNTIYF. The gene calls are TRBV6-1 and TRBJ1-3; D not resolved. Germline V gene data show CDR1 as MNHNS and CDR2 as SASEGT. V lost 6 bases, J lost 0 bases, and 9 bases lay in between. The CDR3 spans 14 residues.

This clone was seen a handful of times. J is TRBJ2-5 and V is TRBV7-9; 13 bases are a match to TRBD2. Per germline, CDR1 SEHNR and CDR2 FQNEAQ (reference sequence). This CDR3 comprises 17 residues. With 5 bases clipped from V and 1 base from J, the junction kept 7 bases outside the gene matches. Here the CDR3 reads CASSPKTSGGPQETQYF. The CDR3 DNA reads TGTGCCAGCAGCCCGAAGACTAGCGGGGGGCCCCAAGAGACCCAGTACTTC.

Here the CDR3 reads CASSFKRAGETQYF. The CDR3, as DNA: TGTGCCAGCAGCTTCAAAAGAGCGGGAGAGACCCAGTACTTC. V and J are TRBV7-9 and TRBJ2-5, with D maybe TRBD2 (6 bases). V was clipped by 3 bases and J by 4 bases, with 12 bases between them. Germline assignment: CDR1 SEHNR and CDR2 FQNEAQ (reference sequence). The CDR3 is 14 amino acids.

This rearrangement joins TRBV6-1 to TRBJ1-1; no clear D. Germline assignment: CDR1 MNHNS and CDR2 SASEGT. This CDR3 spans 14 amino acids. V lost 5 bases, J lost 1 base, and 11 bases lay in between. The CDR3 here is CASSQWGGNTEAFF. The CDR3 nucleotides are TGTGCCAGCAGTCAATGGGGAGGGAACACTGAAGCTTTCTTT.

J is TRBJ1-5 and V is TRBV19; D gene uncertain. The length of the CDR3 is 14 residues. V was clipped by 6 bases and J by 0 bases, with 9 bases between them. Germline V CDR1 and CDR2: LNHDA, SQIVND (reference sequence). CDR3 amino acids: CASSDGYSNQPQHF. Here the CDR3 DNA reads TGTGCCAGTAGCGACGGGTATAGCAATCAGCCCCAGCATTTT.

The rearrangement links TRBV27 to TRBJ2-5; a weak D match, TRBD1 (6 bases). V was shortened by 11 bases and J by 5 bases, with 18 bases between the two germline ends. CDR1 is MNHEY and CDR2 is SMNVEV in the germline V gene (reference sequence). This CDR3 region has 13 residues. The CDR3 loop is CASSGRGLETQYF. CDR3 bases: TGTGCCTCGTCGGGCAGGGGATTGGAGACCCAGTACTTC.